This passage covers 5 T cell receptor beta chains from one sample sequenced in a study of beta chain features in type 1 diabetes. Whole-study findings and limits: Moderate yet significant TCRB CDR3 shortening was seen in Type 1 diabetes patients in all four CD4+ subsets.

The whole isolated RNA underwent reverse transcription, so sequencing captured expressed TCRB transcripts. Sequencing used immunoSEQ multiplex PCR; TCRdb keeps in-frame clones, though not all of them. Among about 340,000 clones listed, 13% were seen once. These receptors' targets are unknown. Sequencing was carried out using naive CD4+ T cells from blood. These receptors originate from a woman younger than 30 with type 1 diabetes.

This clone occurred a few times. The chain is built from TRBV5-6 and TRBJ1-2; maybe TRBD1 (5 bases). Germline V gene data show CDR1 as SGHDT and CDR2 as YYEEEE. The germline V and J ends were trimmed by 4 bases and 4 bases, with 17 bases remaining between them. There are 15 residues in the CDR3. This CDR3 reads CASSGFGGVPYGYTF. For the CDR3, the DNA is TGTGCCAGCAGCGGATTCGGAGGGGTACCCTATGGCTACACCTTC.

This clone was observed a few times. The chain recombines TRBV7-9 with TRBJ1-1; 7 nucleotides match TRBD1. Germline CDR1 and CDR2: SEHNR and FQNEAQ (reference sequence). V shed 6 bases, J shed 1 base, and the junction held 14 bases outside the gene matches. This CDR3 has 17 residues. The CDR3 DNA sequence: TGTGCCAGCAGGCTAACAGGGGTTCGCCCCACGAACACTGAAGCTTTCTTT. Translated, it gives CASRLTGVRPTNTEAFF.

The chain carries TRBV18 and TRBJ2-3; tentative D call: TRBD1 (5 bases). V was trimmed by 2 bases and J by 2 bases, leaving 8 bases between them. The CDR3 sequence is 14 residues long. CDR1 is KGHSH, CDR2 LQKENI, per germline. The CDR3 sequence: CASSPFRVTDTQYF. As DNA, the CDR3 is TGTGCCAGCTCACCATTCAGGGTCACAGATACGCAGTATTTT.

V usage is TRBV11-3 and J usage is TRBJ2-1; possible D gene TRBD1, 5 bases. Trimming removed 0 bases from V and 11 bases from J, with 11 bases in between. The CDR3 spans 13 residues. Germline values: CDR1 SGHNT, CDR2 YENEEA. CDR3 sequence (DNA): TGTGCCAGCAGCTTAGAGACTGGGGCTAAGCAGTTCTTC. Translated, it gives CASSLETGAKQFF.

The CDR3 sequence is CAWSADRGIYGYTF. DNA of the CDR3: TGTGCCTGGAGTGCGGACAGGGGAATTTATGGCTACACCTTC. The V call is TRBV30, the J call TRBJ1-2, with 9 bases fitting TRBD1. J lost 5 bases, V lost 1 base, and 5 bases had no gene match. Germline lookup yields CDR1 GTSNPN and CDR2 SVGIG (reference sequence). The length of the CDR3 is 14 residues.